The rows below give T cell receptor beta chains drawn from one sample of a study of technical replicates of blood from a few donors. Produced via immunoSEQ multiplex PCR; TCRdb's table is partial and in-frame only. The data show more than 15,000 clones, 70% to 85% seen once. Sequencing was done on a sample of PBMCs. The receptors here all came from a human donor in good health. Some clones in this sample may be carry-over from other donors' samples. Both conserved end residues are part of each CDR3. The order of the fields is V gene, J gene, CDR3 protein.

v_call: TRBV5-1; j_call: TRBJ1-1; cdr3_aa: CASSLDRVDTEAFF
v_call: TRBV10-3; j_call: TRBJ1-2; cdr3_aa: CAIWGEGYGYTF
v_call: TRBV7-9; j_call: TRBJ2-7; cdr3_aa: CASSLGIAGGSSYEQYF
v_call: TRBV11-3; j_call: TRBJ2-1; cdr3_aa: CASSLQASDNEQFF
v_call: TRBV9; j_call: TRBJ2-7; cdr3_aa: CASSVGAGTYEQYF
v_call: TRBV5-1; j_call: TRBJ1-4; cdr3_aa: CASSFGTGSEKLFF
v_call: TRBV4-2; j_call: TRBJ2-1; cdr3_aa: CASSQDRGREQFF
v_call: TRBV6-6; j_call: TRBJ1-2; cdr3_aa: CASSRQGAEFGYTF
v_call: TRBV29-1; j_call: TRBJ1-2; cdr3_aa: CSVSGLFNGYTF
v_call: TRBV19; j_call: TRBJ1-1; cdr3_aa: CASTDGGGGPEAFF
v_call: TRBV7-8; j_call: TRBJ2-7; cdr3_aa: CASSLGQGAYEQYF
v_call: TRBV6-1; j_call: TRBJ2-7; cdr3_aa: CASSETTLSAQYF
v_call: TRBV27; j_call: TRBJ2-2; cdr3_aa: CASSEPDRANTGELFF
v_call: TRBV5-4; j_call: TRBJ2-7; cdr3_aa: CASSLTGGDEQYF
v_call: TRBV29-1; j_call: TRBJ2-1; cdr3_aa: CSVDGNENNEQFF
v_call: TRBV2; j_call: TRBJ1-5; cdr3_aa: CASRAERGSQHF
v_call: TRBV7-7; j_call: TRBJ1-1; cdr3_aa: CASSLANPLRTEAFF
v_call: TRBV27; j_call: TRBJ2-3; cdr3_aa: CASSFQGLAGDPDTQYF
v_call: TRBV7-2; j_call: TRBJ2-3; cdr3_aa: CASSLGALATDTQYF
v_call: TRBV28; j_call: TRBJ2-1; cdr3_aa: CASSSVAFSYNEQFF
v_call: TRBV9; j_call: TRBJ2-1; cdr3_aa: CASSVVAGGRDEQFF
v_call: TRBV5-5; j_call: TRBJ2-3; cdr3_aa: CASRPGQGGGTDTQYF
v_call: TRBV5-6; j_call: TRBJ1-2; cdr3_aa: CASSPGGRFYGYTF
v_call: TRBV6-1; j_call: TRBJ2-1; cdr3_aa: CASSDGTSGRGEQFF
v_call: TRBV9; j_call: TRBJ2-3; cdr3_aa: CASSVGRTSGNAKTDTQYF
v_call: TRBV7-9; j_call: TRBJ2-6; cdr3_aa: CASRSMANVLTF
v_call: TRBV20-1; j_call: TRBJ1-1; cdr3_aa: CKEPDKKAFF
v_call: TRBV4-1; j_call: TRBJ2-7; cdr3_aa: CASSQVYSSYEQYF
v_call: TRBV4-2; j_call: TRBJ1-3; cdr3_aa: CASSQGTAGNTIYF
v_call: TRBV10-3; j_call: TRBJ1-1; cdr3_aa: CAISDPRTGRTEAFF
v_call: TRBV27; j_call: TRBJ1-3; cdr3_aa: CASSMTGFGNTIYF
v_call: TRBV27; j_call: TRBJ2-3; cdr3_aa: CASSPGLASTDTQYF
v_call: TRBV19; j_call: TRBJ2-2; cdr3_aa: CASTGTSGFGGELFF
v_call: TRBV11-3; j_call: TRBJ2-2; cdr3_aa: CASRIGGGSIRWTGELFF
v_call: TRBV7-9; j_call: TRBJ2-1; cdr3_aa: CASSLTGGAENEQFF
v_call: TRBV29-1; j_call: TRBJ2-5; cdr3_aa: CSAASGSVETQYF
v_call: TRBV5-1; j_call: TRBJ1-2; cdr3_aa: CASSFDRVNYGYTF
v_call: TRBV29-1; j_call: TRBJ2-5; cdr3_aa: CSAGGQGLETQYF
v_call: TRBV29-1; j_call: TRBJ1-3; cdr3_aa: CSVEMGLSGNTIYF
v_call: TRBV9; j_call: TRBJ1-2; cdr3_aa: CASSVGQGEGGYTF
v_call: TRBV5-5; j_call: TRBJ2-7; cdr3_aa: CASSFHLDILRPYEQYF
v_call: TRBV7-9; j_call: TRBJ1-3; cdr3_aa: CASSQQGGAGNTIYF
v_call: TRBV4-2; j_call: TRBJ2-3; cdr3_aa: CASSPTGEHRLDTQYF
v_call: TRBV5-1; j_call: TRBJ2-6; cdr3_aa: CASSMTGSSGANVLTF
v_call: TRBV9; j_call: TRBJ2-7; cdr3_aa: CASSVAGETRGEQYF